This T cell receptor beta chain was recorded in a study of long-term antiretroviral therapy in people with HIV. Germline loops: CDR1 MNHNY, CDR2 SVGAGI (reference sequence). This CDR3 comprises 16 residues. The V and J ends lost 6 bases and 6 bases respectively, with 21 bases between them. Survey-level immunoSEQ v3.0 assays were run. Method: immunoSEQ multiplex PCR; TCRdb's copy keeps in-frame clones and lacks some. The table shows roughly 20,000 clones, with roughly 86% occurring only once. Per donor, a minimum of one pre-ART and a minimum of two post-ART PBMC samples were available. Sequences were derived from unsorted PBMCs, sampled 0.5 years after starting antiretroviral therapy. The sequence came from a man aged 35 to 55 with HIV. This chain uses TRBV6-6 with TRBJ1-5; no reliable D call. The CDR3 DNA is TGTGCCAGCAGAGATTTGGGCAATGGGCAAAGTCAGCCCCAGCATTTT. Amino acids: CASRDLGNGQSQPQHF.